A selection of T cell receptor beta chains follows, all from one sample in a study of blood T cell repertoires in COVID-19. Sequenced by immunoSEQ multiplex PCR; TCRdb stores in-frame clones only, minus some. The sample lists around 55,000 clones; more than 70% were seen once. Sequences were obtained from peripheral blood. The receptors come from a man in his 60s with active COVID-19. The conserved cysteine and the conserved F or W are not part of the CDR3 here. Each record gives: J gene, V gene, clone size, CDR3 protein. Clone sizes are given selectively: once, few, many, or a class where the clone is expanded.

TRBJ1-4,TRBV28,-,ASSSWTEGRYELF
TRBJ2-3,TRBV7-9,-,ASSFTGTSGPLADTQY
TRBJ2-5,TRBV27,-,ASSLSNGQETQY
TRBJ1-1,TRBV6-5,-,ASLTADTEAF
TRBJ1-5,TRBV6-5,-,ASSSRGPNQPQH
TRBJ1-6,TRBV4-1,medium-sized,ASSHPNSPLH
TRBJ2-2,TRBV11-2,-,ASSSTGELF
TRBJ2-7,TRBV9,-,ASSAHPDLTYEQY
TRBJ2-7,TRBV19,-,ASSIGVEVRYEQY
TRBJ2-1,TRBV2,-,ASSQRTSGIYPYNEQF
TRBJ1-5,TRBV19,-,ASKTDREYNQPQH
TRBJ2-5,TRBV19,-,ATQAQGARETQY
TRBJ2-1,TRBV5-1,once,ASKRVATTYNEQF
TRBJ2-1,TRBV5-1,-,ASSLDRLAGSYNEQF
TRBJ2-5,TRBV21-1,once,ASSGRGLAGWQETQY
TRBJ1-2,TRBV3-1/TRBV3-2,-,ASSQGDRGIGYT
TRBJ2-2,TRBV15,-,ATSRDLAAMNTGELF
TRBJ2-1,TRBV21-1,-,ASIPGVEQF
TRBJ2-1,TRBV19,-,ASSKTSGRASYNEQF
TRBJ1-2,TRBV10-3,-,AISESLGVFHT
TRBJ2-7,TRBV3-1/TRBV3-2,-,ASSLTTGGLYEQY
TRBJ1-1,TRBV10-3,-,AISPGTGGGTEAF
TRBJ1-1,TRBV11-2,once,ASSFFTGYTEAF
TRBJ2-2,TRBV7-9,medium-sized,ASSLNSGSSGELF
TRBJ1-4,TRBV6-5,-,ASSYSSESNEKLF
TRBJ2-1,TRBV6-5,-,ASGRAYEQF
TRBJ1-4,TRBV6-5,-,ASSREANEKLF
TRBJ2-2,TRBV6-2/TRBV6-3,few,ASSSRKMNTGELF
TRBJ2-7,TRBV11-2,-,ASSLAGGRYEQY
TRBJ2-5,TRBV4-1,-,ASSQSFREETQY
TRBJ2-2,TRBV9,-,ASPRMITGELF